Listed below are T cell receptor beta chains from one sample, sequenced in a study of T cells expressing NK-cell markers. TCRdb re-called the 5' RACE reads and catalogs CDR3 proteins one per entry, DNA excluded. The sample holds about 400,000 distinct CDR3 sequences. Material for sequencing was blood T cells: a sorted CD56 or NKG2C T cell subset, CD4+ or CD8+ T cells, or bulk PBMC T cells (not recorded which). Every receptor here comes from a woman aged 45 to 65 in good health. Both conserved end residues are part of each CDR3. The order of the fields is J gene, V gene, CDR3 protein.

j_gene: TRBJ1-3; v_gene: TRBV29-1; CDR3aa: CSVDKGGTGNTIYF
j_gene: TRBJ2-1; v_gene: TRBV6-2/TRBV6-3; CDR3aa: CAGETPSRGSDNEQFF
j_gene: TRBJ2-7; v_gene: TRBV27; CDR3aa: CASISWRAEQYF
j_gene: TRBJ2-6; v_gene: TRBV4-1; CDR3aa: CASSQDLGGTGGRSGANVLTF
j_gene: TRBJ2-3; v_gene: TRBV7-9; CDR3aa: CASSHTGTSGRIDRTTDTQYF
j_gene: TRBJ2-7; v_gene: TRBV7-7; CDR3aa: CASSLEAAATYEQYF
j_gene: TRBJ2-1; v_gene: TRBV5-1; CDR3aa: CASSFRDRDEQFF
j_gene: TRBJ2-1; v_gene: TRBV20-1; CDR3aa: CSAILRGNPQFF
j_gene: TRBJ2-2; v_gene: TRBV29-1; CDR3aa: CSVAEWDTGELFF
j_gene: TRBJ2-1; v_gene: TRBV4-1; CDR3aa: CASSQPGQGLNEQFF
j_gene: TRBJ2-4; v_gene: TRBV9; CDR3aa: CASSVGVQAKNIQYF
j_gene: TRBJ2-3; v_gene: TRBV7-9; CDR3aa: CASSLRETSTDTQYF
j_gene: TRBJ2-7; v_gene: TRBV6-1; CDR3aa: CASSVRGEGDYEQYF
j_gene: TRBJ2-1; v_gene: TRBV18; CDR3aa: CASSPPVGQGSYNEQFF
j_gene: TRBJ1-6; v_gene: TRBV9; CDR3aa: CASGPGPNSPLHF
j_gene: TRBJ2-1; v_gene: TRBV20-1; CDR3aa: CSAQHRANNEQFF
j_gene: TRBJ2-1; v_gene: TRBV24-1; CDR3aa: CATSDPTSGRAQANYNEQFF
j_gene: TRBJ2-4; v_gene: TRBV10-3; CDR3aa: CAIREDVLGNQYF
j_gene: TRBJ1-1; v_gene: TRBV6-6; CDR3aa: CASSRLGGILNTEAFF
j_gene: TRBJ2-3; v_gene: TRBV20-1; CDR3aa: CSARDVDTDTQYF
j_gene: TRBJ2-1; v_gene: TRBV6-1; CDR3aa: CASNGLAGASYNEQFF
j_gene: TRBJ2-4; v_gene: TRBV6-5; CDR3aa: CASRGLSAKNIQYF
j_gene: TRBJ2-5; v_gene: TRBV12-3/TRBV12-4; CDR3aa: CASSSDRGEETQYF
j_gene: TRBJ2-1; v_gene: TRBV27; CDR3aa: CASSLWVAGTYNEQFF
j_gene: TRBJ1-5; v_gene: TRBV5-6; CDR3aa: CASSQGGSTGVLNQPQHF
j_gene: TRBJ2-3; v_gene: TRBV5-1; CDR3aa: CASSLVGTTDTQYF
j_gene: TRBJ1-6; v_gene: TRBV12-5; CDR3aa: CASGLVGGDNSPLHF
j_gene: TRBJ1-5; v_gene: TRBV24-1; CDR3aa: CATSDYSDQPQHF
j_gene: TRBJ2-3; v_gene: TRBV6-6; CDR3aa: CASSYEDRAVDTQYF
j_gene: TRBJ2-2; v_gene: TRBV5-1; CDR3aa: CASSAGTSNTGELFF
j_gene: TRBJ2-2; v_gene: TRBV4-1; CDR3aa: CASSQLGTAGELFF
j_gene: TRBJ1-4; v_gene: TRBV18; CDR3aa: CASSMGATNEKLFF
j_gene: TRBJ2-3; v_gene: TRBV5-1; CDR3aa: CASSLDGTGSDTQYF
j_gene: TRBJ2-3; v_gene: TRBV7-2; CDR3aa: CASSPRRGRSDTQYF
j_gene: TRBJ1-2; v_gene: TRBV7-8; CDR3aa: CASSLERQATNYGYTF
j_gene: TRBJ2-1; v_gene: TRBV7-6; CDR3aa: CASSLIVNEQFF
j_gene: TRBJ2-5; v_gene: TRBV2; CDR3aa: CASIQEGQETQYF
j_gene: TRBJ2-7; v_gene: TRBV4-1; CDR3aa: CASSQAHGLSYEQYF
j_gene: TRBJ2-1; v_gene: TRBV5-1; CDR3aa: CASAEGTASYNEQFF
j_gene: TRBJ2-2; v_gene: TRBV30; CDR3aa: CAWSVLAGATGELFF
j_gene: TRBJ2-7; v_gene: TRBV30; CDR3aa: CACLSSYEQYF
j_gene: TRBJ2-1; v_gene: TRBV4-1; CDR3aa: CASSQSGLAGDEQFF
j_gene: TRBJ2-3; v_gene: TRBV6-6; CDR3aa: CASSYDSGTSTDTQYF
j_gene: TRBJ1-1; v_gene: TRBV7-9; CDR3aa: CASGADPNTEAFF
j_gene: TRBJ2-3; v_gene: TRBV7-9; CDR3aa: CASSFLQGRERDTQYF
j_gene: TRBJ1-2; v_gene: TRBV5-4; CDR3aa: CASSLDGHYGYTF
j_gene: TRBJ2-2; v_gene: TRBV3-1; CDR3aa: CASSQVRQGLNTGELFF
j_gene: TRBJ1-4; v_gene: TRBV5-1; CDR3aa: CASSLQNTNEKLFF
j_gene: TRBJ2-2; v_gene: TRBV7-9; CDR3aa: CASSPLTGADGELFF
j_gene: TRBJ2-5; v_gene: TRBV10-2; CDR3aa: CATILDSRQETQYF
j_gene: TRBJ2-3; v_gene: TRBV12-3/TRBV12-4; CDR3aa: CASSFRGSSNTQYF
j_gene: TRBJ1-6; v_gene: TRBV3-1; CDR3aa: CASSWQGAPNSPLHF
j_gene: TRBJ2-3; v_gene: TRBV7-9; CDR3aa: CASSSTAGVTDTQYF
j_gene: TRBJ2-3; v_gene: TRBV3-1; CDR3aa: CASSRVAGGLSTDTQYF
j_gene: TRBJ2-7; v_gene: TRBV12-3/TRBV12-4; CDR3aa: CASSKFRTSGAAYEQYF
j_gene: TRBJ2-1; v_gene: TRBV5-1; CDR3aa: CASSGSGTGFDEQFF
j_gene: TRBJ2-7; v_gene: TRBV12-3/TRBV12-4; CDR3aa: CASSRWGFGYEQYF
j_gene: TRBJ2-6; v_gene: TRBV6-5; CDR3aa: CASSYGQTGANVLTF
j_gene: TRBJ2-3; v_gene: TRBV20-1; CDR3aa: CSALTSGSDADTQYF